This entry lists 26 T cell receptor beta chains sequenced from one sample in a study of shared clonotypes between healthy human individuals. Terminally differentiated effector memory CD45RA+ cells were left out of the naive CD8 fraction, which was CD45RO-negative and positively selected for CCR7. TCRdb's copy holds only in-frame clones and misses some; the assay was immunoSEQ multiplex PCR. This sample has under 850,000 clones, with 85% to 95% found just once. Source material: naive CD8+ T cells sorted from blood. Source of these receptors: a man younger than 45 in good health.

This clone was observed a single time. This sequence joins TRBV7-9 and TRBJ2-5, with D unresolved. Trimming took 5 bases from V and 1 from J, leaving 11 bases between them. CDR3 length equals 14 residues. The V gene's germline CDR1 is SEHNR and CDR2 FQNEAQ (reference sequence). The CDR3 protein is CASSPSESQETQYF. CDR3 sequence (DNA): TGTGCCAGCAGCCCCAGTGAGAGCCAAGAGACCCAGTACTTC.

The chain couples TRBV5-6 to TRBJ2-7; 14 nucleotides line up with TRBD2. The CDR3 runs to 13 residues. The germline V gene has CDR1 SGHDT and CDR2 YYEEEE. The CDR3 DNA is TGTGCCAGCAGCTGGGGACGGGGACTAGCGGGAGTCGTC. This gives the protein CASSWGRGLAGVV.

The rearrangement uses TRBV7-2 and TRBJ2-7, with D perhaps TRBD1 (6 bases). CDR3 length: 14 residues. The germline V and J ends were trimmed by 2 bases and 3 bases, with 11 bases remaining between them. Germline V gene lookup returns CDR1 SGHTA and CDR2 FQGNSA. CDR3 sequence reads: CASSLHRDYYEQYF. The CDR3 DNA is TGTGCCAGCAGCTTACACAGGGATTACTACGAGCAGTACTTC.

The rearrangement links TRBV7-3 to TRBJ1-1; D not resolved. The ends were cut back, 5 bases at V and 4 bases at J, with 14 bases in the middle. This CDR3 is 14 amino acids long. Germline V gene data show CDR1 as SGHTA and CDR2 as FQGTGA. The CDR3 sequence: CASSLDLTGTEAFF. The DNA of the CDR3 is TGTGCCAGCAGCCTAGACCTTACCGGCACTGAAGCTTTCTTT.

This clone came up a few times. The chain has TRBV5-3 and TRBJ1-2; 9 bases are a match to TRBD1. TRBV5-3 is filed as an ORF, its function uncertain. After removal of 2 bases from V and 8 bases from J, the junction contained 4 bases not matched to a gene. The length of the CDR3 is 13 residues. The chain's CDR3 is CARSFGQGTGYTF. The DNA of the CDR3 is TGTGCCAGAAGCTTCGGACAGGGGACGGGCTACACCTTC.

This CDR3 reads CASSPDSNQPQHF. The CDR3, as DNA: TGTGCCAGCAGCCCCGATAGCAATCAGCCCCAGCATTTT. V gene TRBV11-2 combines with J gene TRBJ1-5; D gene ambiguous. Deletions cut 5 bases from V and 0 bases from J, with 5 bases between. Per the germline V gene, CDR1 is SGHAT and CDR2 is FQNNGV. This CDR3 is built from 13 residues.

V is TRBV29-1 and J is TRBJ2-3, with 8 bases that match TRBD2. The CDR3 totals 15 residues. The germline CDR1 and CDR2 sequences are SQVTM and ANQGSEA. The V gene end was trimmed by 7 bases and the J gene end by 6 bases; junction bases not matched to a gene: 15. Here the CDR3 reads CSETRAAGAEDTQYF. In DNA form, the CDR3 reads TGCAGCGAGACGCGGGCAGCGGGAGCCGAGGATACGCAGTATTTT.

The CDR3 nucleotides read TGTGCCAGCAGTTACACCAGGAACGAGCAGTACTTC. It specifies CASSYTRNEQYF. The rearrangement joins TRBV6-6 to TRBJ2-7; no definite D call. Germline lookup yields CDR1 MNHNY and CDR2 SVGAGI (reference sequence). CDR3 size: 12 residues. V lost 2 bases to trimming and J lost 5 bases, with 7 bases between them.

The CDR3 DNA follows: TGCGCCAGCAGCTCTGGCCCAGGGACGGATGAGCAGTTCTTC. Its protein product is CASSSGPGTDEQFF. The chain uses TRBV4-1 and TRBJ2-1; D tentatively fits TRBD1 or TRBD2 (5 bases each). CDR1 MGHRA and CDR2 YSYEKL come from the germline V gene. The CDR3 consists of 14 residues. The ends were cut back, 5 bases at V and 8 bases at J, with 16 bases in the middle.

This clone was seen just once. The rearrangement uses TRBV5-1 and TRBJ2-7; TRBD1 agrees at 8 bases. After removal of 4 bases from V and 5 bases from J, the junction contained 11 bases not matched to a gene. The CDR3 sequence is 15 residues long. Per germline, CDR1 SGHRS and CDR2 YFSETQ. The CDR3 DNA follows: TGCGCCAGCAGCATCGCTACAGGGGGTCTCGACGAGCAGTACTTC. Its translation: CASSIATGGLDEQYF.

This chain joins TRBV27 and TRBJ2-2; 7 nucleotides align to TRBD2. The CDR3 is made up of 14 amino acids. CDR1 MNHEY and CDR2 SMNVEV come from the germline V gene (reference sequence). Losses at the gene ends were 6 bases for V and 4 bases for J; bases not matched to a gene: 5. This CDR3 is CASRDGGSTGELFF. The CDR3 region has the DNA TGTGCCAGCAGGGACGGGGGGAGCACCGGGGAGCTGTTTTTT.

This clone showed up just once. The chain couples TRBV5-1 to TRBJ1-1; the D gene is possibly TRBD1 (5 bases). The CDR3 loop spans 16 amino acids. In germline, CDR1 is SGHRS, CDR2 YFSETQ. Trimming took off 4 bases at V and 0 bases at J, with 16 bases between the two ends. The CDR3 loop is CASSPSGRQMNTEAFF. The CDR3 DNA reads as TGCGCCAGCAGCCCCTCGGGAAGACAGATGAACACTGAAGCTTTCTTT.

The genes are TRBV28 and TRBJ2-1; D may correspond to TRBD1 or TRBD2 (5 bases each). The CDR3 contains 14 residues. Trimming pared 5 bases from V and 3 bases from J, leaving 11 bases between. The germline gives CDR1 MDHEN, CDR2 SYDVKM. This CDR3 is CASSPRDHYNEQFF. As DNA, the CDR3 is TGTGCCAGCAGTCCTCGGGACCACTACAATGAGCAGTTCTTC.

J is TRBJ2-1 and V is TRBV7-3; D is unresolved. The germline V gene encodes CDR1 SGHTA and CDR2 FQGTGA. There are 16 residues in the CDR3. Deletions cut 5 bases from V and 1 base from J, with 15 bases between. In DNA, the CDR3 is TGTGCCAGCAGCCCCCAGCAGGCCGTTTCCTACAATGAGCAGTTCTTC. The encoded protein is CASSPQQAVSYNEQFF.

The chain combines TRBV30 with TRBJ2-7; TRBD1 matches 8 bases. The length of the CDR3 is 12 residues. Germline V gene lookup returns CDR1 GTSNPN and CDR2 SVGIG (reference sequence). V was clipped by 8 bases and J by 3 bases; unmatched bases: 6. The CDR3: CARQGAYYEQYF. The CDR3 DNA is TGTGCCCGCCAGGGGGCTTACTACGAGCAGTACTTC.

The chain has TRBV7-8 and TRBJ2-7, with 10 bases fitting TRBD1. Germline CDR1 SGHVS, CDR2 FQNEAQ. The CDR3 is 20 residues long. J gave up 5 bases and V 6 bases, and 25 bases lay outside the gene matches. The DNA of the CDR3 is TGTGCCAGCAGTCCAAGATTCCGGGACAGGGGATCCCTCCTAGGGGACGAGCAGTACTTC. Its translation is CASSPRFRDRGSLLGDEQYF.

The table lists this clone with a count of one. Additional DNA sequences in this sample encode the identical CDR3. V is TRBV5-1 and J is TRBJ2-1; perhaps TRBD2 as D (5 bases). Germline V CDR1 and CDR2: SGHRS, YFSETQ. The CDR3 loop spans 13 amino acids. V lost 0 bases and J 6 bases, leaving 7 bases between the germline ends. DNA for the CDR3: TGCGCCAGCAGCTTGGCGGGGAGCAATGAGCAGTTCTTC. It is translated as CASSLAGSNEQFF.

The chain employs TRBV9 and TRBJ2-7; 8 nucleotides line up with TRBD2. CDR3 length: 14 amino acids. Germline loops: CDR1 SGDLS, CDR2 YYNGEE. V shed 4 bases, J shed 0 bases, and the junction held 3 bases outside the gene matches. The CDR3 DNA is TGTGCCAGCAGCCCCAGCGGGAGCTCCTACGAGCAGTACTTC. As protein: CASSPSGSSYEQYF.

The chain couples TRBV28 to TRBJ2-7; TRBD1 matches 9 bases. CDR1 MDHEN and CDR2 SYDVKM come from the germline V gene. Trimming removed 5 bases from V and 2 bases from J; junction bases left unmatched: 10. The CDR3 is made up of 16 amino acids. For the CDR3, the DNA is TGTGCCAGCAGTGATGTGGGGACAGGGAGAACCTACGAGCAGTACTTC. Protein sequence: CASSDVGTGRTYEQYF.

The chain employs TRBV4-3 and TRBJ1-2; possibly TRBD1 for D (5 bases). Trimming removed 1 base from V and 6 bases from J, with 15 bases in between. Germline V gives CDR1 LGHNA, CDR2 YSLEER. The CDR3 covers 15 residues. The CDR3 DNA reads TGCGCCAGCAGCCAAGGTAAACGGGGCTTCAATGGCTACACCTTC. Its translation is CASSQGKRGFNGYTF.

The CDR3 nucleotides read TGTGCCAGCAGTTACTCGACGGGACTAGCCTTCTACGAGCAGTACTTC. This translates into CASSYSTGLAFYEQYF. The V call is TRBV6-5, the J call TRBJ2-7, with 9 bases identical to TRBD2. This CDR3 is built from 16 residues. Losses at the gene ends were 0 bases for V and 3 bases for J; bases not matched to a gene: 6. CDR1 is MNHEY, CDR2 SVGAGI, per germline.

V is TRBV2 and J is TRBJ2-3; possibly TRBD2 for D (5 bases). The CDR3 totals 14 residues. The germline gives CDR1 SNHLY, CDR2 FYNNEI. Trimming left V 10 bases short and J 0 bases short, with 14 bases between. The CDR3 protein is CATGSGISTDTQYF. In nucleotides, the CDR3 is TGTGCCACGGGATCTGGGATTAGCACAGATACGCAGTATTTT.

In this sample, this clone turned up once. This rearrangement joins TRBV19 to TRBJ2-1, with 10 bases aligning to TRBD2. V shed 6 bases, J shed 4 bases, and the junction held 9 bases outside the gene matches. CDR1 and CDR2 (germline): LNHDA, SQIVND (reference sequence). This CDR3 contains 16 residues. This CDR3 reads CASSPSTSGPYNEQFF. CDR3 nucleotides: TGTGCCAGTAGCCCCTCGACTAGCGGGCCTTACAATGAGCAGTTCTTC.

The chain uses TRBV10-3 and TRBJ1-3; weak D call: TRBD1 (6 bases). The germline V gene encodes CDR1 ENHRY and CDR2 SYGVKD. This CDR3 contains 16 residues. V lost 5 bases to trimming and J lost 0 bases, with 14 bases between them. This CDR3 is CAISSGDGLSGNTIYF. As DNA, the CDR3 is TGTGCCATCAGTTCAGGGGACGGTCTCTCTGGAAACACCATATATTTT.

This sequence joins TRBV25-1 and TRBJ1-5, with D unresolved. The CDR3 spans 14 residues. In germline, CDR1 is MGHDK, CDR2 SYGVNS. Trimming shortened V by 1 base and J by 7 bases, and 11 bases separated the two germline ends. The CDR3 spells CASSESGDAQPQHF. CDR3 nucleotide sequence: TGTGCCAGCAGTGAATCCGGGGATGCCCAGCCCCAGCATTTT.

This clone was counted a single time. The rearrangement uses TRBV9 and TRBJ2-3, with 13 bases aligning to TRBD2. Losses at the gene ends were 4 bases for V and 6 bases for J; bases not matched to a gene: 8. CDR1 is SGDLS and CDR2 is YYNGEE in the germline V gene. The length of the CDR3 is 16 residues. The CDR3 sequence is CASSPTSGRAYDTQYF. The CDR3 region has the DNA TGTGCCAGCAGCCCCACTAGCGGGAGGGCCTATGATACGCAGTATTTT.